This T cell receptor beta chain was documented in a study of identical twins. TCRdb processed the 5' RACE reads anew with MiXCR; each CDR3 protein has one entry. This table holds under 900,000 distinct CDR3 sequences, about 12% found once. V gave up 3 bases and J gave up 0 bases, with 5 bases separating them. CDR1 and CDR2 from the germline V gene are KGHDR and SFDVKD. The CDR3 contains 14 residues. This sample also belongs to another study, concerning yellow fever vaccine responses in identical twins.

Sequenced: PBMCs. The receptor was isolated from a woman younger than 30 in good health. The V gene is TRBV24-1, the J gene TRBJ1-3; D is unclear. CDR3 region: CATSDRSSGNTIYF. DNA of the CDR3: TGTGCCACCAGTGATAGAAGCTCTGGAAACACCATATATTTT.